This TCR beta chain is from a study of cytomegalovirus exposure and HLA in healthy donors. Notes on the study in general: In an earlier analysis, about 87% or about 30%: the productive usage of most TCR beta V segments.

This clone was found a few times. Its specificity is not known. Germline trimming cut 8 bases from V and 6 bases from J; bases unmatched to any gene: 11. The germline V gene encodes CDR1 SEHNR and CDR2 FQNEAQ (reference sequence). The CDR3 has 14 amino acids. In the PCR, 60 Vbeta and 13 Jbeta primers were used. The table came from immunoSEQ multiplex PCR; TCRdb's copy has only in-frame clones and leaves some out. The data contain 90,000 or so clones, over 75% of them singletons. This clonotype was sampled from a man aged 50-59 years in good health and CMV-seronegative. Sequenced sample: PBMCs. The gene calls are TRBV7-9 and TRBJ2-3; TRBD2 matches 7 bases. The DNA for the CDR3 is TGTGCCAGCTTAGGGGCGGGAGTAAGGGATACGCAGTATTTT. This gives the protein CASLGAGVRDTQYF.